What follows are 15 T cell receptor beta chains derived from one specimen sequenced in a study of shared clonotypes between healthy human individuals. CD45RO-negative CD8 cells positively selected for CCR7 made up the naive population, which excluded terminally differentiated effector memory CD45RA+ cells. Profiling relied on immunoSEQ multiplex PCR, and the TCRdb table lists in-frame clones only, not all of them. The sample records about 2 million clones, 85% to 95% being singletons. The sequencing input was naive CD8+ T cells sorted from blood. The receptors stem from a man aged 18 to 30 in good health.

As regards this clone: Within the sample, other DNA sequences also encode this same CDR3. This chain uses TRBV9 with TRBJ2-7, with 7 bases that match TRBD1. The V gene end was trimmed by 4 bases and the J gene end by 1 base; junction bases not matched to a gene: 5. This CDR3 is built from 14 residues. Looked up from germline, CDR1 is SGDLS and CDR2 is YYNGEE. The CDR3 coding sequence is TGTGCCAGCAGCCCAGGGGACAGTTCCTACGAGCAGTACTTC. Protein: CASSPGDSSYEQYF.

Turning to this clone: This sample includes further DNA sequences coding for the same CDR3. The chain combines TRBV4-1 with TRBJ2-3, with D unresolved. The germline V gene encodes CDR1 MGHRA and CDR2 YSYEKL. The CDR3 runs to 14 residues. V gave up 1 base and J gave up 1 base, with 6 bases separating them. The chain's CDR3 is CASSQAPGTDTQYF. The CDR3 nucleotides are TGCGCCAGCAGCCAAGCTCCCGGCACAGATACGCAGTATTTT.

This clone has a handful of counts. The V call is TRBV4-3, the J call TRBJ2-7; D not resolved. The germline gives CDR1 LGHNA, CDR2 YSLEER. CDR3 length: 12 amino acids. The V and J ends lost 0 bases and 6 bases respectively, with 6 bases between them. CDR3 coding DNA: TGCGCCAGCAGCCAAGATCGAGGCGAGCAGTACTTC. Translating gives CASSQDRGEQYF.

For this clone: A clone one base away is much larger, so this may be a read error. The chain recombines TRBV5-8 with TRBJ2-7; D not resolved. CDR1 and CDR2 from the germline V gene are SGHTS and YDEGEE. There are 11 residues in the CDR3. Trimming took 3 bases from V and 3 from J, leaving 4 bases between them. This CDR3 reads CASSYNYEQYF. The CDR3, as DNA: TGTGCCAGCAGCTACAACTACGAGCAGTACTTC.

The rearrangement uses TRBV6-6 and TRBJ1-2; D is possibly TRBD1 (5 bases). The V end lost 5 bases, the J end lost 4 bases, and 20 bases lay between the germline ends. This CDR3 comprises 16 residues. Germline CDR1 and CDR2: MNHNY and SVGAGI (reference sequence). The CDR3 DNA is TGTGCCAGCAGTCAAAGTTCAGGGTTGTCGGTCTATGGCTACACCTTC. Translating it yields CASSQSSGLSVYGYTF.

V and J are TRBV4-3 and TRBJ2-5; 12 bases are shared with TRBD1. V trimming: 4 bases; J trimming: 5 bases; junction bases outside the gene matches: 8. Germline V gene data show CDR1 as LGHNA and CDR2 as YSLEER. The CDR3 covers 16 residues. The CDR3 is CASSPHPGQGAETQYF. The CDR3 nucleotides are TGCGCCAGCAGCCCGCACCCGGGACAGGGGGCGGAGACCCAGTACTTC.

The J gene is TRBJ2-1, the V gene TRBV5-6; the match to TRBD2 covers 16 bases. Germline CDR1 SGHDT, CDR2 YYEEEE. V shed 3 bases, J shed 9 bases, and the junction held 6 bases outside the gene matches. There are 16 residues in the CDR3. The CDR3 coding sequence is TGTGCCAGCAGCTGGCCGGGACTAGCGGGAGGGGGTGAGCAGTTCTTC. Translation: CASSWPGLAGGGEQFF.

V and J are TRBV28 and TRBJ1-4; D call uncertain. CDR3 length: 10 residues. V was clipped by 10 bases and J by 7 bases, with 7 bases between them. Germline V lookup: CDR1 MDHEN, CDR2 SYDVKM. The CDR3 region has the DNA TGTGCCACCGGAGTTGAAAAACTGTTTTTT. It translates to CATGVEKLFF.

The rearrangement uses TRBV15 and TRBJ2-7; D gene uncertain. The V end was cut by 0 bases, the J end by 0 bases, with 9 bases between. Germline lookup yields CDR1 LNHNV and CDR2 YYDKDF (reference sequence). There are 15 residues in the CDR3. The CDR3 spells CATSRDVGNSYEQYF. CDR3 coding DNA: TGTGCCACCAGCAGAGATGTGGGCAACTCCTACGAGCAGTACTTC.

The chain carries TRBV6-1 and TRBJ1-5, with D perhaps TRBD1 (5 bases). CDR3 length equals 17 residues. Per the germline V gene, CDR1 is MNHNS and CDR2 is SASEGT. Trimming removed 2 bases from V and 0 bases from J, with 14 bases in between. The CDR3 DNA reads TGTGCCAGCAGTGAATCCTTCTCGGGGCTTAGCAATCAGCCCCAGCATTTT. Its translation is CASSESFSGLSNQPQHF.

This rearrangement joins TRBV11-2 to TRBJ2-7, with 9 nucleotides matching TRBD1. The V gene's germline CDR1 is SGHAT and CDR2 FQNNGV. This CDR3 contains 15 residues. The V gene end was trimmed by 4 bases and the J gene end by 4 bases; junction bases not matched to a gene: 8. The CDR3 bases are TGTGCCAGCAGCTGGGACAGGGATGTTCTGTACGAGCAGTACTTC. Protein sequence: CASSWDRDVLYEQYF. Combining the CDR3 with reference TRBV11-2 and TRBJ2-7 gives the whole variable domain EAGVAQSPRYKIIEKRQSVAFWCNPISGHATLYWYQQILGQGPKLLIQFQNNGVVDDSQLPKDRFSAERLKGVDSTLKIQPAKLEDSAVYLCASSWDRDVLYEQYFGPGTRLTVT.

The chain employs TRBV30 and TRBJ2-7, with D uncertain. The germline V gene encodes CDR1 GTSNPN and CDR2 SVGIG (reference sequence). CDR3 length: 11 amino acids. V lost 4 bases and J 3 bases, leaving 7 bases between the germline ends. In DNA, the CDR3 is TGTGCCTGGAACGGGCTCTACGAGCAGTACTTC. This translates into CAWNGLYEQYF.

The J gene is TRBJ2-7, the V gene TRBV5-6; 7 positions match TRBD1. The junction had 7 bases not matched to a gene; V was cut back by 2 bases and J by 2 bases. Germline-derived CDR1 and CDR2 are SGHDT and YYEEEE. This CDR3 contains 15 residues. The DNA for the CDR3 is TGTGCCAGCAGCTTACAGGGGCGTTATACCTACGAGCAGTACTTC. Its translation is CASSLQGRYTYEQYF.

The chain couples TRBV5-1 to TRBJ2-5, with D uncertain. Germline-derived CDR1 and CDR2 are SGHRS and YFSETQ. The ends were cut back, 4 bases at V and 5 bases at J, with 12 bases in the middle. The CDR3 spans 13 residues. Written as DNA, the CDR3 is TGCGCCAGCAGCGTCGAGACCAGGGAGACCCAGTACTTC. It is translated as CASSVETRETQYF. Drawing the rest from reference TRBV5-1 and TRBJ2-5, the complete variable domain is KAGVTQTPRYLIKTRGQQVTLSCSPISGHRSVSWYQQTPGQGLQFLFEYFSETQRNKGNFPGRFSGRQFSNSRSEMNVSTLELGDSALYLCASSVETRETQYFGPGTRLLVL.

This rearrangement joins TRBV6-1 to TRBJ2-7; possible D gene TRBD2, 5 bases. The germline V gene has CDR1 MNHNS and CDR2 SASEGT. V gave up 3 bases and J gave up 4 bases, with 13 bases separating them. The CDR3 contains 14 residues. As DNA, the CDR3 is TGTGCCAGCAGTGACCCCGGGGAAGAATACGAGCAGTACTTC. Protein product: CASSDPGEEYEQYF.